The 25 T cell receptor beta chains below come from one sample, sequenced in a study of cytomegalovirus exposure and HLA in healthy donors. Sequencing used immunoSEQ multiplex PCR; TCRdb keeps in-frame clones, though not all of them. The sample includes 150,000 to 200,000 clones, over 85% of them seen just once. Sequenced: PBMCs. The receptor set was obtained from a man aged 18 to 30 in good health and CMV-seropositive.

V gene TRBV6-4 combines with J gene TRBJ1-1, with D maybe TRBD1 (5 bases). Trimming removed 6 bases at V and 1 base at J, with 9 bases between. Germline V gene data show CDR1 as MRHNA and CDR2 as SNTAGT. CDR3 length: 13 amino acids. The chain's CDR3 is CASSLTGNTEAFF. Here the CDR3 DNA reads TGTGCCAGCAGCCTCACAGGGAACACTGAAGCTTTCTTT.

The CDR3 reads CSVVDRDPNQPQHF. DNA of the CDR3: TGCAGCGTTGTGGACAGGGACCCTAATCAGCCCCAGCATTTT. J is TRBJ1-5 and V is TRBV29-1; 8 bases fit TRBD1. The CDR3 is 14 residues long. V gave up 4 bases and J gave up 4 bases; unmatched junction bases: 6. Germline loops: CDR1 SQVTM, CDR2 ANQGSEA. The variable domain in full, with the rest retrieved from reference TRBV29-1 and TRBJ1-5, is SAVISQKPSRDICQRGTSLTIQCQVDSQVTMMFWYRQQPGQSLTLIATANQGSEATYESGFVIDKFPISRPNLTFSTLTVSNMSPEDSSIYLCSVVDRDPNQPQHFGDGTRLSIL.

This chain joins TRBV28 and TRBJ2-7; D call uncertain. Trimming pared 3 bases from V and 0 bases from J, leaving 12 bases between. Germline CDR1 MDHEN, CDR2 SYDVKM. The CDR3 totals 15 residues. The CDR3 coding sequence is TGTGCCAGCAGTTTGTCGCAGGCCGGCTCCTACGAGCAGTACTTC. It yields the protein CASSLSQAGSYEQYF. Supplemented by reference TRBV28 and TRBJ2-7, the full variable domain reads DVKVTQSSRYLVKRTGEKVFLECVQDMDHENMFWYRQDPGLGLRLIYFSYDVKMKEKGDIPEGYSVSREKKERFSLILESASTNQTSMYLCASSLSQAGSYEQYFGPGTRLTVT.

The chain has TRBV28 and TRBJ2-7; D remains ambiguous. Germline V gene lookup returns CDR1 MDHEN and CDR2 SYDVKM. V shed 6 bases and J shed 2 bases, with 17 bases lying between them. This CDR3 is built from 15 residues. CDR3: CASSLFSEAAYEQYF. The CDR3 bases are TGTGCCAGCAGCCTATTCAGTGAGGCAGCCTACGAGCAGTACTTC.

In DNA form, the CDR3 reads TGTGCCAGCTCACCATCTTCTGCCGGTGCGACAGGGAGGTGGTATGAGCAGTTCTTC. This sequence encodes CASSPSSAGATGRWYEQFF. The chain joins TRBV18 to TRBJ2-1; a possible D gene is TRBD1 (7 bases). V lost 2 bases and J 8 bases, leaving 28 bases between the germline ends. This CDR3 contains 19 residues. Looked up from germline, CDR1 is KGHSH and CDR2 is LQKENI. Filled out from reference TRBV18 and TRBJ2-1, the complete variable domain reads NAGVMQNPRHLVRRRGQEARLRCSPMKGHSHVYWYRQLPEEGLKFMVYLQKENIIDESGMPKERFSAEFPKEGPSILRIQQVVRGDSAAYFCASSPSSAGATGRWYEQFFGPGTRLTVL.

The chain is built from TRBV10-3 and TRBJ2-1, with 8 positions matching TRBD1. Germline V gene sequence: CDR1 ENHRY, CDR2 SYGVKD. The CDR3 totals 14 residues. CDR3 region: CASMGTGSYNEQFF. The CDR3, as DNA: TGTGCGAGCATGGGGACAGGCTCCTACAATGAGCAGTTCTTC.

The CDR3 coding sequence is TGTGCCAGCAGTTCCACCACAGGGGGGGAGCAGTACTTC. It translates to CASSSTTGGEQYF. The chain is built from TRBV6-5 and TRBJ2-7, with 8 bases fitting TRBD1. The CDR3 sequence is 13 residues long. The V and J ends lost 4 bases and 7 bases, in that order; junction bases with no gene match: 6. Germline values: CDR1 MNHEY, CDR2 SVGAGI.

The chain links TRBV7-2 to TRBJ1-4; TRBD1 might be the D (5 bases). The CDR3 covers 15 residues. Trimming shortened V by 5 bases and J by 3 bases, and 13 bases separated the two germline ends. Germline V lookup: CDR1 SGHTA, CDR2 FQGNSA. The CDR3 DNA sequence: TGTGCCAGCAGCACCCAGGGTTTCCCTAATGAAAAACTGTTTTTT. Its protein product is CASSTQGFPNEKLFF. Filled out from reference TRBV7-2 and TRBJ1-4, the complete variable domain reads GAGVSQSPSNKVTEKGKDVELRCDPISGHTALYWYRQSLGQGLEFLIYFQGNSAPDKSGLPSDRFSAERTGGSVSTLTIQRTQQEDSAVYLCASSTQGFPNEKLFFGSGTQLSVL.

This clone has more than one count but fewer than ten. The chain joins TRBV5-1 to TRBJ2-3; 7 bases match TRBD1. The CDR3 runs 15 residues. Germline V gene lookup returns CDR1 SGHRS and CDR2 YFSETQ. V lost 5 bases to trimming and J lost 1 base; unmatched junction nucleotides: 7. In DNA form, the CDR3 reads TGCGCCAGCAGTCTTGTGGGGACAGGCACAGATACGCAGTATTTT. Translating it yields CASSLVGTGTDTQYF.

The genes are TRBV27 and TRBJ2-5, with D unclear. This CDR3 has 12 residues. From germline, CDR1 is MNHEY and CDR2 SMNVEV (reference sequence). V was shortened by 5 bases and J by 5 bases, with 9 bases between the two germline ends. This CDR3 reads CASSPLGETQYF. As DNA, the CDR3 is TGTGCCAGCAGTCCCCTCGGGGAGACCCAGTACTTC.

This chain links TRBV6-5 with TRBJ1-5, with TRBD1 matching 9 bases. The CDR3 runs to 15 residues. Trimming at V came to 6 bases and at J to 5 bases, leaving 8 bases not matched to a gene. The germline V gene encodes CDR1 MNHEY and CDR2 SVGAGI. This CDR3 is CASSPTGGKYQPQHF. CDR3 coding DNA: TGTGCCAGCAGCCCGACAGGGGGAAAGTATCAGCCCCAGCATTTT.

The V gene is TRBV28, the J gene TRBJ2-7, with a weak D call TRBD2 (6 bases). Germline V gene sequence: CDR1 MDHEN, CDR2 SYDVKM. V was shortened by 6 bases and J by 0 bases, with 24 bases between the two germline ends. This CDR3 is built from 18 residues. The CDR3 here is CASRELGYGDSSSYEQYF. The CDR3 bases are TGTGCCAGCAGGGAACTGGGCTATGGGGACTCCTCCTCCTACGAGCAGTACTTC.

The J gene is TRBJ2-7, the V gene TRBV5-3; TRBD2 agrees at 8 bases. TRBV5-3 is flagged as an ORF with uncertain function. CDR3 size: 13 residues. Trimming at V came to 4 bases and at J to 3 bases, leaving 3 bases not matched to a gene. The CDR3 region is CARSRTSSYEQYF. The CDR3 nucleotides are TGTGCCAGAAGCCGGACTAGCAGCTACGAGCAGTACTTC.

The chain has TRBV7-9 and TRBJ1-2, with 7 bases that match TRBD1. From germline, CDR1 is SEHNR and CDR2 FQNEAQ (reference sequence). Losses at the gene ends were 3 bases for V and 7 bases for J; bases not matched to a gene: 8. The CDR3 loop spans 14 amino acids. CDR3 residues: CASSLARTGSGYTF. Here the CDR3 DNA reads TGTGCCAGCAGCTTGGCCCGGACAGGATCTGGCTACACCTTC. The variable domain in full, completed from reference TRBV7-9 and TRBJ1-2, reads DTGVSQNPRHKITKRGQNVTFRCDPISEHNRLYWYRQTLGQGPEFLTYFQNEAQLEKSRLLSDRFSAERPKGSFSTLEIQRTEQGDSAMYLCASSLARTGSGYTFGSGTRLTVV.

The chain joins TRBV18 to TRBJ2-7; 10 nucleotides align to TRBD2. CDR1 and CDR2 (germline): KGHSH, LQKENI. This CDR3 is 19 amino acids long. The ends lost 1 base at V and 0 bases at J; junction bases unmatched: 12. CDR3 coding DNA: TGTGCCAGCTCACCACGTCTAGCGGGAGCACACTATAGCTCCTACGAGCAGTACTTC. Translating it yields CASSPRLAGAHYSSYEQYF. The variable domain in full, with the rest retrieved from reference TRBV18 and TRBJ2-7, is NAGVMQNPRHLVRRRGQEARLRCSPMKGHSHVYWYRQLPEEGLKFMVYLQKENIIDESGMPKERFSAEFPKEGPSILRIQQVVRGDSAAYFCASSPRLAGAHYSSYEQYFGPGTRLTVT.

This clone occurred a few times. The rearrangement links TRBV11-3 to TRBJ2-1; D possibly corresponds to TRBD2 (6 bases). V was pared by 4 bases and J by 4 bases, with 8 bases between. This CDR3 contains 13 residues. Germline V lookup: CDR1 SGHNT, CDR2 YENEEA. CDR3 bases: TGTGCCAGCAGCTCGCGGGAATACAATGAGCAGTTCTTC. This encodes CASSSREYNEQFF.

This chain joins TRBV5-1 and TRBJ2-7, with 10 nucleotides matching TRBD1. After removal of 4 bases from V and 4 bases from J, the junction contained 8 bases not matched to a gene. The CDR3 runs to 15 residues. From germline, CDR1 is SGHRS and CDR2 YFSETQ. The CDR3 sequence is CASSISGTGVYEQYF. The DNA for the CDR3 is TGCGCCAGCAGCATCTCCGGGACAGGGGTGTACGAGCAGTACTTC.

The CDR3 region has the DNA TGTGCCAGCCGACGCCGGCAGGGAGGCTACGAGCAGTACTTC. It translates to CASRRRQGGYEQYF. The chain combines TRBV7-8 with TRBJ2-7; tentatively, D is TRBD2 (6 bases). Trimming took off 8 bases at V and 3 bases at J, with 17 bases between the two ends. Per the germline V gene, CDR1 is SGHVS and CDR2 is FQNEAQ. This CDR3 has 14 residues.

This clone was seen a single time. The J gene is TRBJ2-2, the V gene TRBV5-1, with 7 bases fitting TRBD2. Germline-derived CDR1 and CDR2 are SGHRS and YFSETQ. V dropped 2 bases and J dropped 0; count of bases not matched to a gene: 4. The CDR3 runs 16 residues. The CDR3 nucleotides are TGCGCCAGCAGCTTTGGGGGAGGGACGAACACCGGGGAGCTGTTTTTT. Amino acids: CASSFGGGTNTGELFF.

This rearrangement joins TRBV6-7 to TRBJ2-3, with 10 bases identical to TRBD2. TRBV6-7 is an ORF, with its function uncertain. The CDR3 is made up of 22 amino acids. J was trimmed by 3 bases and V by 2 bases; bases with no gene match: 23. CDR3 in amino acids: CASSYGGTSGRAVVQATDTQYF. The CDR3 DNA is TGTGCCAGCAGTTACGGGGGCACAAGCGGGAGGGCCGTTGTACAAGCAACAGATACGCAGTATTTT.

This CDR3 is CASSLGYTGTGANVLTF. The CDR3 coding sequence is TGTGCCAGCAGCCTAGGATACACAGGTACTGGGGCCAACGTCCTGACTTTC. The chain uses TRBV7-9 and TRBJ2-6; possibly TRBD1 for D (5 bases). The CDR3 spans 17 residues. Germline CDR1 reads SEHNR; CDR2 reads FQNEAQ (reference sequence). Trimming took off 5 bases at V and 2 bases at J, with 16 bases between the two ends. The variable domain in full, with the rest retrieved from reference TRBV7-9 and TRBJ2-6, is DTGVSQNPRHKITKRGQNVTFRCDPISEHNRLYWYRQTLGQGPEFLTYFQNEAQLEKSRLLSDRFSAERPKGSFSTLEIQRTEQGDSAMYLCASSLGYTGTGANVLTFGAGSRLTVL.

This clone was recorded a few times. CDR3 sequence: CASSFGAQETQYF. The CDR3 coding sequence is TGTGCCAGCAGCTTTGGGGCCCAAGAGACCCAGTACTTC. The gene calls are TRBV7-3 and TRBJ2-5, with D maybe TRBD1 (5 bases). Germline V CDR1 and CDR2: SGHTA, FQGTGA. The CDR3 loop spans 13 amino acids. Deletions cut 3 bases from V and 1 base from J, with 6 bases between.

This chain connects TRBV2 to TRBJ2-5; tentatively, D is TRBD1 (5 bases). Trimming removed 4 bases at V and 2 bases at J, with 8 bases between. This CDR3 is built from 13 residues. Germline CDR1 SNHLY, CDR2 FYNNEI. The CDR3 region has the DNA TGTGCCAGCAGTGGACAGTCGCAAGAGACCCAGTACTTC. Protein: CASSGQSQETQYF.

This chain uses TRBV1 with TRBJ1-1; the table's TRBD1 call for D was not verified on the DNA. TRBV1 is given as a pseudogene. The CDR3 sequence is 12 residues long. The CDR3 loop is CTSSQDSRGAFF. CDR3 coding DNA: TGCACCAGCAGCCAAGACTCCAGGGGAGCTTTCTTT.

The rearrangement joins TRBV11-3 to TRBJ2-3, with 11 bases fitting TRBD1. The V gene's germline CDR1 is SGHNT and CDR2 YENEEA. There are 14 residues in the CDR3. After removal of 6 bases from V and 6 bases from J, the junction contained 5 bases not matched to a gene. The CDR3 is CASRDRGRTDTQYF. In DNA, the CDR3 is TGTGCCAGCAGGGACAGGGGGCGGACGGATACGCAGTATTTT.